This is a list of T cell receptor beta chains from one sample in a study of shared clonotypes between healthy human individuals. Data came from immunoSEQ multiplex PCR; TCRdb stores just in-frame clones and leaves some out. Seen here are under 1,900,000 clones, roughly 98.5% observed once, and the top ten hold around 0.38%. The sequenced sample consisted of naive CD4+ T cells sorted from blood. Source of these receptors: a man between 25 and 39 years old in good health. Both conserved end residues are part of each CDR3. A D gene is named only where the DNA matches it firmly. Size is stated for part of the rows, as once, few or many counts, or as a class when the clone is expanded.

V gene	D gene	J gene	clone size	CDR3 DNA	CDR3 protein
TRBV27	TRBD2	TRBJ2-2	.	TGTGCCAGCAGACCGGGACTAGGACCCGGGGAGCTGTTTTTT	CASRPGLGPGELFF
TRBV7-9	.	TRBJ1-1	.	TGTGCCAGCAGCTCTACCAGGGGATGGAACACTGAAGCTTTCTTT	CASSSTRGWNTEAFF
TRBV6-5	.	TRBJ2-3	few	TGTGCCAGCAGTTACTCGGACAGCACAGATACGCAGTATTTT	CASSYSDSTDTQYF
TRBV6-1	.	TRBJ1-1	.	TGTGCCAGCAGTGAAGCGAAGGGCCACTTGGGCACTGAAGCTTTCTTT	CASSEAKGHLGTEAFF
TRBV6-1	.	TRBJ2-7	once	TGTGCCACCCTAGGGGAAGGCTGGGGCTACGAGCAGTACTTC	CATLGEGWGYEQYF
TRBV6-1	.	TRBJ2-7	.	TGTGCCAGCAGTCACAGTTCCTACGAGCAGTACTTC	CASSHSSYEQYF
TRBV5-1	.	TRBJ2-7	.	TGCGCCAGCAGCGCTGAGGGGAACTACGAGCAGTACTTC	CASSAEGNYEQYF
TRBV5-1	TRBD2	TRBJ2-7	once	TGCGCCAGCAGCTTGGTCCTAGCGGCCTCCTACGAGCAGTACTTC	CASSLVLAASYEQYF
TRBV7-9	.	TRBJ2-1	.	TGTGCCAGCAGCCGGGAACCTCCTGGGATCTCCTACAATGAGCAGTTCTTC	CASSREPPGISYNEQFF
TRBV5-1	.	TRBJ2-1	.	TGCGCCAGCGGGCAGGGTCAGATCGGGGATGAGCAGTTCTTC	CASGQGQIGDEQFF
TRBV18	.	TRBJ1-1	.	TGTGCCAGCTCGCCACTCCCACACCCGAACACTGAAGCTTTCTTT	CASSPLPHPNTEAFF